This T cell receptor beta chain was retrieved from a study of vaccination effects on CD4 cells after COVID-19. V was trimmed by 6 bases and J by 3 bases, leaving 8 bases between them. Germline CDR1 is WNHNN and CDR2 is SYGVQD (reference sequence). This CDR3 region has 13 residues. This clone was counted between two and nine times. Its antigen is unidentified. Antigen-specific CD4+ T cells were expanded (with viral peptide pools) by the ViraFEST assay ahead of sequencing. It was after 10 days of culture that CD4+ T cells were isolated. Vaccinees lacked prior SARS-CoV-2 infection and tested negative for nucleocapsid antibodies. It was with approximately 10 IU/ml IL-2 and about 10 ug/ml peptides that roughly 2.2 million PBMC per well were cultured. Study findings and constraints: Convalescent patients were scarce, and early post-infection timepoints were absent. After vaccination, at late timepoints, clones induced by infection and by vaccine contracted markedly.

Generated by immunoSEQ multiplex PCR, the TCRdb table keeps only in-frame clones and is missing some. The sample consists of about 65,000 clones, about 72% of them appearing once. The chain employs TRBV10-1 and TRBJ2-2; TRBD2 might be the D (5 bases). The source was CD4+ T cells from PBMCs cultured with HCoV-NL63 spike peptides, collected before COVID-19 vaccination. The origin of this receptor is a human donor who received a COVID-19 vaccine. Here the CDR3 DNA reads TGCGCCAGCAGCCGGACTGACACCGGGGAGCTGTTTTTT. This translates into CASSRTDTGELFF.